The clone carrying this TCR beta chain has ten or more counts. The sample comes from a study of shared clonotypes between healthy human individuals. When replicate PCRs were run on sorted subsets, they used about 220 ng DNA, about 30,000 T cell genomes. Generated by immunoSEQ multiplex PCR, the TCRdb table keeps only in-frame clones and is missing some. The sample records roughly 1,000,000 clones, about four fifths being singletons. Trimming shortened V by 5 bases and J by 4 bases, and 14 bases separated the two germline ends. There are 14 residues in the CDR3. Germline lookup yields CDR1 SEHNR and CDR2 FQNEAQ (reference sequence).

Sample: memory CD4+ T cells from PBMCs. Subset meaning: CD45RA-negative fraction. This TCR was sampled from a man aged 18 to 30 in good health. Some clones in this sample may be carry-over from other donors' samples. The chain combines TRBV7-9 with TRBJ1-1; maybe TRBD1 (5 bases). The CDR3 protein is CASSLPGGSTEAFF. The CDR3 DNA sequence: TGTGCCAGCAGCCTCCCCGGGGGGTCCACTGAAGCTTTCTTT.